The 7 T cell receptor beta chains presented below share a single source sample, sequenced in a study of blood T cells in healthy people across ages. Sample-barcoded 5' priming and a J-beta primer mix drove a second PCR of roughly 6 to 12 cycles. TCRdb reprocessed the 5' RACE reads via MiXCR and lists one record per CDR3 protein. The sample holds 600,000 or so distinct CDR3 sequences; approximately 30% are singletons and the top ten take 15% to 19%. The specimen was blood. All receptors derive from a woman older than 75 in good health.

This sequence joins TRBV9 and TRBJ1-6; D gene ambiguous. Germline V gene lookup returns CDR1 SGDLS and CDR2 YYNGEE. The CDR3 has 14 residues. The V end was cut by 2 bases, the J end by 5 bases, with 8 bases between. The DNA for the CDR3 is TGTGCCAGCAGCGTGACCAACGATAATTCACCCCTCCACTTT. This sequence encodes CASSVTNDNSPLHF.

The chain carries TRBV29-1 and TRBJ2-5; D unresolved. Germline V gene sequence: CDR1 SQVTM, CDR2 ANQGSEA. The CDR3 runs to 13 residues. V shed 5 bases and J shed 2 bases, with 12 bases lying between them. The CDR3 sequence: CSVSHSIQETQYF. As DNA, the CDR3 is TGCAGCGTTTCTCACAGTATTCAAGAGACCCAGTACTTC.

This clonotype was observed a single time. The V call is TRBV11-2, the J call TRBJ2-3; maybe TRBD2 (5 bases). Looked up from germline, CDR1 is SGHAT and CDR2 is FQNNGV. The CDR3 extends over 15 amino acids. Trimming removed 1 base from V and 4 bases from J, with 12 bases in between. The CDR3 nucleotides read TGTGCCAGCAGCTTAGGAGGGCATAACTCAGATACGCAGTATTTT. It codes for CASSLGGHNSDTQYF.

This clonotype was recorded at least ten times. The chain couples TRBV11-2 to TRBJ1-6; 7 bases line up with TRBD1. V lost 1 base and J lost 4; bases outside the gene matches: 4. Germline V gives CDR1 SGHAT, CDR2 FQNNGV. The CDR3 covers 16 residues. CDR3 sequence reads: CASSLGWTGYNSPLHF. In DNA form, the CDR3 reads TGTGCCAGCAGCTTAGGCTGGACAGGTTATAATTCACCCCTCCACTTT.

On this clonotype itself: A junction boundary mismatches the germline segment, possibly from a read error. The chain is built from TRBV5-1 and TRBJ2-5; TRBD1 matches 10 bases. Matching the DNA end better, TRBJ2-7 makes the J call doubtful. The germline gives CDR1 SGHRS, CDR2 YFSETQ. This CDR3 comprises 15 residues. The CDR3 region is CASSLDRGPFGEQYF. In nucleotides, the CDR3 is TGCGCTAGCAGCCTTGACAGGGGGCCTTTTGGCGAGCAGTACTTC.

Turning to this clonotype: A much more abundant neighbour one base away suggests this may be a read error. The chain uses TRBV5-1 and TRBJ2-3; 7 nucleotides line up with TRBD2. Germline CDR1 reads SGHRS; CDR2 reads YFSETQ. The length of the CDR3 is 16 residues. Here the CDR3 DNA reads TGCGCCAGCAACTTGGCCCCCCTAGCGGCAGCAGATACGCAGTATTTT. Translating it yields CASNLAPLAAADTQYF. The complete variable domain, with remaining parts taken from reference TRBV5-1 and TRBJ2-3, reads KAGVTQTPRYLIKTRGQQVTLSCSPISGHRSVSWYQQTPGQGLQFLFEYFSETQRNKGNFPGRFSGRQFSNSRSEMNVSTLELGDSALYLCASNLAPLAAADTQYFGPGTRLTVL.

This clonotype occurred many times. The chain recombines TRBV20-1 with TRBJ2-4; 8 bases are a match to TRBD1. From germline, CDR1 is DFQATT and CDR2 SNEGSKA (reference sequence). There are 14 residues in the CDR3. V shed 3 bases and J 4 bases; nucleotides not matched to a gene: 5. The CDR3, as DNA: TGCAGTGCTAGTTTGGACAGGGCAAAAAACATTCAGTACTTC. It specifies CSASLDRAKNIQYF.